This T cell receptor (beta chain) originates from a study of T-cell reconstitution after alpha-beta-depleted transplantation in children. Study-wide findings and caveats: There were some patients whose high TCRbeta diversity at day 60 came from surviving recipient T cells and thymic progenitors. T-cell counts and diversity at one year following transplant were attributed mainly to newly produced T cells. There were reportedly several hundred expanded graft clones from which alpha-beta T cells came about two months after transplant.

The CDR3 sequence is 16 residues long. Trimming removed 4 bases from V and 0 bases from J; junction bases left unmatched: 5. CDR1 is SEHNR, CDR2 FQNEAQ, per germline (reference sequence). The TCRbeta library incorporated unique molecular identifiers. Each CDR3 protein is one row after TCRdb ran MiXCR on the PCR reads. The table has approximately 3,200 distinct CDR3 sequences, over 9.5% seen once. This clonotype rates as medium-sized. Its antigen is undetermined. The receptor comes from a patient aged 2-10 years who had a stem cell transplant for inherited bone marrow failure, so the T cells may come from the graft donor. This rearrangement joins TRBV7-9 to TRBJ2-1; 8 bases fit TRBD1. Material: PBMCs, mostly from graft donor cells, obtained 360 days after TCRalphabeta/CD19-depleted stem cell transplant. CDR3 amino acids: CASSSPTGGSYNEQFF. CDR3 sequence (DNA): TGTGCCAGCAGCTCCCCCACAGGGGGCTCCTACAATGAGCAGTTCTTC.